The 32 T cell receptor beta chains in this list originate from one sample, sequenced in a study of blood T cell repertoires in COVID-19 (dated by TCRdb to the early 2020s). Receptor amplification or capture employed the immunoSEQ multiplex PCR assay. Here the immuneACCESS table is served through TCRdb, limited to in-frame sequences with V and J called. Missing clones are a known gap in these copies; in checked studies unresolved V genes cover under half, and the rest lacks a known reason. The sample data list approximately 350,000 clones, and 70% to 90% of these were observed just once. The ten most abundant clones make up roughly 1.2% of the sample. The sequenced sample consisted of peripheral blood. The receptor source for this set is a man between 40 and 49 years old with acute or convalescent COVID-19.

This clone was detected once. J is TRBJ1-1 and V is TRBV29-1; TRBD1 aligns across 8 bases. Trimming removed 7 bases from V and 3 bases from J; junction bases left unmatched: 4. This CDR3 has 12 residues. CDR1 is SQVTM, CDR2 ANQGSEA, per germline. The CDR3 protein is CSASGGYTEAFF. As DNA, the CDR3 is TGCAGCGCCTCAGGGGGCTACACTGAAGCTTTCTTT.

This clone came up a few times. This sequence joins TRBV18 and TRBJ1-6; perhaps TRBD1 as D (5 bases). V shed 5 bases and J shed 7 bases, with 12 bases lying between them. The CDR3 has 14 residues. Germline-derived CDR1 and CDR2 are KGHSH and LQKENI. DNA for the CDR3: TGTGCCAGCTCATCGGGGGACGGCAATTCACCCCTCCACTTT. Translation gives CASSSGDGNSPLHF.

This clone was seen a few times. The V and J genes are TRBV5-6 and TRBJ1-4; D perhaps matches TRBD1 (6 bases). V lost 1 base, J lost 5 bases, and 12 bases lay in between. The CDR3 is 15 residues long. CDR1 SGHDT and CDR2 YYEEEE come from the germline V gene. CDR3 DNA: TGTGCCAGCAGCTTGAAGACAGGACCAAATGAAAAACTGTTTTTT. It yields the protein CASSLKTGPNEKLFF.

This rearrangement joins TRBV10-3 to TRBJ2-7, with D perhaps TRBD2 (6 bases). Germline V gene lookup returns CDR1 ENHRY and CDR2 SYGVKD. Between the trimmed V and J ends, which lost 6 bases and 7 bases, there was a span of 16 bases. This CDR3 is 13 amino acids long. This chain's CDR3 is CAIRRDGGGEQYF. Here the CDR3 DNA reads TGTGCCATCAGGAGGGACGGGGGAGGTGAGCAGTACTTC.

The chain joins TRBV10-2 to TRBJ2-3; 7 bases line up with TRBD2. Unmatched junction bases numbered 14, after V lost 2 bases and J lost 6 bases. CDR3 length: 17 residues. Germline assignment: CDR1 WSHSY and CDR2 SAAADI. The CDR3 DNA reads TGCGCCAGCAGTGAGCCACGTCTTCGGAGCGGGACGGATACGCAGTATTTT. Its translation: CASSEPRLRSGTDTQYF.

This clone was seen a single time. The chain links TRBV9 to TRBJ2-1; 7 positions match TRBD2. J was trimmed by 8 bases and V by 4 bases; bases with no gene match: 12. The CDR3 has 15 amino acids. The germline gives CDR1 SGDLS, CDR2 YYNGEE. The CDR3 coding sequence is TGTGCCAGCAGCCTAGGAGGACTAGAATTCGATGAGCAGTTCTTC. Translated: CASSLGGLEFDEQFF. Filled out from reference TRBV9 and TRBJ2-1, the complete variable domain reads DSGVTQTPKHLITATGQRVTLRCSPRSGDLSVYWYQQSLDQGLQFLIQYYNGEERAKGNILERFSAQQFPDLHSELNLSSLELGDSALYFCASSLGGLEFDEQFFGPGTRLTVL.

In this sample, this clone turned up once. V gene TRBV30 combines with J gene TRBJ2-2; weak D call: TRBD2 (7 bases). With 8 bases removed from V and 0 bases from J, the gap between germline ends came to 13 bases. CDR3 length: 14 amino acids. CDR1 is GTSNPN and CDR2 is SVGIG in the germline V gene (reference sequence). CDR3 sequence: CAGGGGSNTGELFF. The CDR3 nucleotides are TGTGCCGGGGGCGGGGGATCGAACACCGGGGAGCTGTTTTTT. The full variable domain, in which reference TRBV30 and TRBJ2-2 provide the parts outside the CDR3, is SQTIHQWPATLVQPVGSPLSLECTVEGTSNPNLYWYRQAAGRGLQLLFYSVGIGQISSEVPQNLSASRPQDRQFILSSKKLLLSDSGFYLCAGGGGSNTGELFFGEGSRLTVL.

This sequence joins TRBV7-5 and TRBJ2-7; the table's D call, TRBD2, has no DNA check behind it. TRBV7-5 is deemed a pseudogene. The CDR3 has 20 amino acids. The CDR3 reads CARSSGLRNDSGEGSYEQYF. In nucleotides, the CDR3 is TGTGCCAGAAGCTCAGGGCTCCGAAACGATAGCGGGGAGGGGTCCTACGAGCAGTACTTC.

This rearrangement joins TRBV30 to TRBJ2-1; perhaps TRBD2 as D (6 bases). V was pared by 5 bases and J by 7 bases, with 18 bases between. Germline V lookup: CDR1 GTSNPN, CDR2 SVGIG (reference sequence). This CDR3 has 14 residues. CDR3 sequence reads: CAWAVDGGGNEQFF. The CDR3 DNA is TGTGCCTGGGCAGTTGATGGGGGAGGAAATGAGCAGTTCTTC.

The CDR3 DNA reads TGTGCCAGCAAAACAGGGGCGCCGAGGAGCAATCAGCCCCAGCATTTT. Translating it yields CASKTGAPRSNQPQHF. The genes are TRBV2 and TRBJ1-5; 7 bases line up with TRBD1. Germline CDR1 and CDR2: SNHLY and FYNNEI. The CDR3 spans 16 residues. V gave up 7 bases and J gave up 1 base; unmatched junction bases: 10.

The V and J genes are TRBV6-6 and TRBJ2-7, with 8 bases aligning to TRBD2. Germline CDR1 and CDR2: MNHNY and SVGAGI (reference sequence). V was pared by 6 bases and J by 0 bases, with 10 bases of the junction left unmatched. This CDR3 has 16 residues. The CDR3 DNA reads TGTGCCAGCAGCCCCCATGGTGCGGGAGGCTCCTACGAGCAGTACTTC. Translation: CASSPHGAGGSYEQYF.

This clone was seen only once. The chain recombines TRBV6-5 with TRBJ1-2; D perhaps matches TRBD1 (6 bases). The CDR3 consists of 15 residues. CDR1 and CDR2 from the germline V gene are MNHEY and SVGAGI. Trimming removed 4 bases from V and 3 bases from J, with 15 bases in between. CDR3: CASSLSYGTHYGYTF. The CDR3 DNA is TGTGCCAGCAGTTTATCATACGGGACACACTATGGCTACACCTTC.

This clone was observed a handful of times. At one end the junction does not follow the germline gene, possibly because of a read error. This rearrangement joins TRBV12-3 or TRBV12-4 to TRBJ2-7, with a weak D call TRBD1 (5 bases). The CDR3 sequence is 12 residues long. The CDR3 protein is CASSLVKDKQYF. CDR3 nucleotide sequence: TGTGCCAGCAGCTTAGTTAAGGACAAGCAGTACTTC.

V and J are TRBV5-1 and TRBJ1-4; no firm D call. V was cut by 4 bases and J by 7 bases, with 14 bases left in between. Germline V lookup: CDR1 SGHRS, CDR2 YFSETQ. This CDR3 is 14 amino acids long. The CDR3 is CASSEDLRAEKLFF. The CDR3 region has the DNA TGCGCCAGCAGCGAGGACCTGCGGGCTGAAAAACTGTTTTTT.

This clone was counted between two and nine times. The chain combines TRBV10-3 with TRBJ1-4; D gene unclear. The germline CDR1 and CDR2 sequences are ENHRY and SYGVKD. Trimming took 0 bases from V and 7 from J, leaving 9 bases between them. This CDR3 comprises 14 residues. This CDR3 is CAISESGEGEKLFF. The CDR3 DNA reads as TGTGCCATCAGTGAGTCCGGGGAGGGTGAAAAACTGTTTTTT.

This chain uses TRBV5-6 with TRBJ2-5; 7 positions agree with TRBD2. Germline loops: CDR1 SGHDT, CDR2 YYEEEE. The CDR3 runs to 14 residues. V was clipped by 5 bases and J by 1 base; unmatched bases: 5. CDR3 loop: CASSLWGGQETQYF. The CDR3 DNA is TGTGCCAGCAGTCTCTGGGGGGGCCAAGAGACCCAGTACTTC.

The chain carries TRBV6-5 and TRBJ1-1; weak D call: TRBD1 (6 bases). The CDR3 totals 13 residues. Germline V lookup: CDR1 MNHEY, CDR2 SVGAGI. Trimming pared 6 bases from V and 8 bases from J, leaving 16 bases between. Written as DNA, the CDR3 is TGTGCCAGCAGCCCAAGGGGGGGAAGGGAAGCTTTCTTT. This gives the protein CASSPRGGREAFF.

V usage is TRBV27 and J usage is TRBJ2-5; TRBD2 aligns across 14 bases. The CDR3 runs 17 residues. Germline V lookup: CDR1 MNHEY, CDR2 SMNVEV (reference sequence). Losses at the gene ends were 0 bases for V and 5 bases for J; bases not matched to a gene: 5. CDR3 in amino acids: CASSLSGLAGGRETQYF. Written as DNA, the CDR3 is TGTGCCAGCAGTTTATCAGGACTAGCGGGGGGTCGGGAGACCCAGTACTTC.

The V call is TRBV6-5, the J call TRBJ2-3, with D perhaps matching TRBD2 (6 bases). V was clipped by 6 bases and J by 1 base, with 14 bases between them. Germline-derived CDR1 and CDR2 are MNHEY and SVGAGI. CDR3 length equals 15 residues. The CDR3 DNA reads as TGTGCCAGCAGATACCTCGGAGGGGGCACAGATACGCAGTATTTT. It encodes CASRYLGGGTDTQYF.

The rearrangement uses TRBV10-3 and TRBJ2-2; 7 nucleotides align to TRBD2. The V gene end was trimmed by 7 bases and the J gene end by 3 bases; junction bases not matched to a gene: 8. This CDR3 comprises 15 residues. The germline gives CDR1 ENHRY, CDR2 SYGVKD. The CDR3 here is CAINGGLVDTGELFF. Written as DNA, the CDR3 is TGTGCCATCAATGGCGGACTAGTGGACACCGGGGAGCTGTTTTTT.

The chain couples TRBV27 to TRBJ2-7; 7 nucleotides agree with TRBD1. The V gene's germline CDR1 is MNHEY and CDR2 SMNVEV (reference sequence). V lost 1 base and J lost 0; bases outside the gene matches: 6. This CDR3 has 16 residues. The CDR3 DNA sequence: TGTGCCAGCAGTTTATACCCCAGGGGGACCTCCTACGAGCAGTACTTC. Protein sequence: CASSLYPRGTSYEQYF.

The chain carries TRBV12-3 or TRBV12-4 and TRBJ1-1, with D uncertain. The V gene lost 6 bases and the J gene lost 3 bases, with 11 bases spanning the gap. The CDR3 runs 13 residues. The CDR3 region has the DNA TGTGCCAGCAGCTCTCCCCCCCACACTGAAGCTTTCTTT. This translates into CASSSPPHTEAFF.

Only one count was recorded for this clone. This chain links TRBV6-5 with TRBJ1-2; no firm D call. The length of the CDR3 is 13 residues. Trimming pared 4 bases from V and 8 bases from J, leaving 14 bases between. Germline loops: CDR1 MNHEY, CDR2 SVGAGI. CDR3 amino acids: CASSSEGPAGYTF. The DNA of the CDR3 is TGTGCCAGCAGTTCGGAGGGCCCGGCGGGCTACACCTTC.

The J gene is TRBJ1-2, the V gene TRBV28; 8 nucleotides match TRBD1. Germline lookup yields CDR1 MDHEN and CDR2 SYDVKM. V shed 3 bases and J 3 bases; nucleotides not matched to a gene: 9. This CDR3 is 16 amino acids long. CDR3 in amino acids: CASSFVAGGAYYGYTF. The CDR3 nucleotides read TGTGCCAGCAGTTTCGTGGCAGGGGGCGCGTACTATGGCTACACCTTC.

CDR3 DNA sequence: TGTGCCAGCAGAACTAGCGGGGGTTTGGATGAGCAGTTCTTC. Its protein product is CASRTSGGLDEQFF. This sequence joins TRBV6-6 and TRBJ2-1, with 11 bases lining up with TRBD2. The ends lost 6 bases at V and 8 bases at J; junction bases unmatched: 6. The CDR3 consists of 14 residues. Per the germline V gene, CDR1 is MNHNY and CDR2 is SVGAGI (reference sequence).

The J gene is TRBJ2-2, the V gene TRBV24-1; tentative D call: TRBD2 (5 bases). V was shortened by 3 bases and J by 4 bases, with 14 bases between the two germline ends. CDR1 is KGHDR, CDR2 SFDVKD, per germline. The CDR3 is 16 amino acids. CDR3 amino acids: CATSDPTKGATGELFF. CDR3 nucleotide sequence: TGTGCCACCAGTGATCCCACGAAGGGAGCCACCGGGGAGCTGTTTTTT.

A single count supports this clone. This chain uses TRBV30 with TRBJ1-1; possibly TRBD1 for D (6 bases). The germline CDR1 and CDR2 sequences are GTSNPN and SVGIG (reference sequence). The CDR3 contains 13 residues. Trimming cost V 8 bases and J 1 base, with 14 bases left between them. In DNA, the CDR3 is TGTGCCGTCAGGGGTAGCAAGAACACTGAAGCTTTCTTT. This codes for CAVRGSKNTEAFF.

V and J are TRBV9 and TRBJ2-3, with TRBD2 matching over 13 bases. CDR3 length equals 16 residues. Germline loops: CDR1 SGDLS, CDR2 YYNGEE. The V segment lost 2 bases and the J segment 5 bases; nucleotides outside the gene matches: 5. CDR3 nucleotides: TGTGCCAGCAGCGTGGGACTAGCGGGGTCATTAGATACGCAGTATTTT. This sequence encodes CASSVGLAGSLDTQYF.

The chain carries TRBV27 and TRBJ2-5, with 10 positions matching TRBD2. From germline, CDR1 is MNHEY and CDR2 SMNVEV (reference sequence). After removal of 1 base from V and 4 bases from J, the junction contained 6 bases not matched to a gene. The CDR3 is 16 residues long. In DNA, the CDR3 is TGTGCCAGCAGTTTATTAAGCGGGGGGGCCCGAGAGACCCAGTACTTC. Its translation is CASSLLSGGARETQYF.

The chain carries TRBV28 and TRBJ1-1, with D maybe TRBD1 (5 bases). V was trimmed by 2 bases and J by 3 bases, leaving 19 bases between them. Germline V lookup: CDR1 MDHEN, CDR2 SYDVKM. CDR3 length equals 17 residues. CDR3 in DNA: TGTGCCAGCAGTTTAAGGCAGGGAGGCGTGTTGTACACTGAAGCTTTCTTT. Amino acid sequence: CASSLRQGGVLYTEAFF.

The V gene is TRBV7-2, the J gene TRBJ2-3, with 7 bases fitting TRBD2. V lost 5 bases, J lost 5 bases, and 13 bases stayed unmatched. The CDR3 has 16 residues. Germline-derived CDR1 and CDR2 are SGHTA and FQGNSA. Here the CDR3 DNA reads TGTGCCAGCAGCCCTCGTGGGACTCAGCGGGGAGATACGCAGTATTTT. Amino acid sequence: CASSPRGTQRGDTQYF.

This rearrangement joins TRBV5-6 to TRBJ2-3; the match to TRBD2 covers 8 bases. CDR3 size: 17 residues. With 2 bases clipped from V and 0 bases from J, the junction kept 8 bases outside the gene matches. In germline, CDR1 is SGHDT, CDR2 YYEEEE. CDR3 nucleotides: TGTGCCAGCAGCTTCACTAGCGGAGGGACTAGCACAGATACGCAGTATTTT. Protein product: CASSFTSGGTSTDTQYF.